This T cell receptor beta chain was observed in a study of T-cell reconstitution after alpha-beta-depleted transplantation in children (dated by TCRdb to between 2015 and 2016). Broadly, across the study: T-cell immune reconstitution after TCRalphabeta/CD19-depleted allogeneic hematopoietic cell transplantation in children was quantitatively tracked in the study by means of TCR repertoire profiling.

The library came from PCR. This sample was sequenced with an Illumina HiSeq 2500. TCR libraries were prepared with molecular barcoding, using unique molecular identifiers to normalize TCRbeta repertoire quantification. Using fastp at Q25 and MiXCR, TCRdb reprocessed the public reads and kept productive beta chains. Rows merge per CDR3 protein into single entries with the most common DNA and genes. The table for this sample lists about 460,000 distinct CDR3 sequences; roughly a tenth of them were counted only once. About 2.1% of the sample is taken by the ten largest. This clonotype was recorded at least ten times. Its antigen target is currently unknown. There are no base qualities to consult, and no much larger clone falls within one base. Points the paper makes about the study in general: Over the following months the frequencies of hyperexpanded clones went down, and after one year T-cell counts and TCRbeta diversity were mostly credited to newly produced T cells. About two months after transplant, the apparently early recovery of alphabetaT-cell counts reportedly depended on just several hundred clones that had expanded rapidly and came from non-depleted graft cells. In some patients, high TCRbeta diversity at day 60 was attributed to recipient T cells and intrathymic progenitors that had survived conditioning.

Cut back by 2 bases and 0 bases, the V and J ends lie 7 bases apart. Its CDR3 holds 13 amino acids, cysteine through phenylalanine. The DNA shown is the 39-base CDR3, in frame from base 1. The germline V gene (reference sequence) provides CDR1 DFQATT and CDR2 SNEGSKA. Reading the label with the study, this specimen's treatment or condition is: allogeneic hematopoietic cell transplantation with graft depleted of TCRalphabeta T cells and CD19 B cells. Transplant recipients were children who received TCRalphabeta/CD19-depleted allogeneic hematopoietic cell grafts. The chain was built from TRBV20-1 and TRBJ1-1; no confident D gene assignment can be made. Sequenced here: PBMCs, sampled before TCRalphabeta/CD19-depleted stem cell transplant. The sequence was obtained from a child under 10 years old with inherited bone marrow failure, due to receive a stem cell transplant. The DNA reads as follows: TGCAGTGCTAGACCAAGGATGAACACTGAAGCTTTCTTT. This translates into CSARPRMNTEAFF.